This T cell receptor (beta chain) comes out of a study of CD8 T cells in Susac syndrome. Random hexamers served to reverse transcribe roughly 0.5 to 1 ug RNA. The CDR3 of TCR beta was amplified by immunoSEQ multiplex PCR across 54 Vbeta and 13 Jbeta. MiXCR, run by TCRdb on the immunoSEQ multiplex PCR reads, gives a single entry per CDR3 protein. The sample carries 200,000 to 250,000 distinct CDR3 sequences, just over 90% recorded once. The CDR3 runs 13 residues. V was clipped by 6 bases and J by 0 bases, with 7 bases between them. Per the germline V gene, CDR1 is SNHLY and CDR2 is FYNNEI. From blood CD8+ and CD4+ T cells, TCR beta sequences were generated. Negative isolation yielded CD8+ and CD4+ T cells; FACS enriched TEMRA cells. In this sample, this clonotype turned up a few times.

The specimen sequenced was CD4+ T cells from PBMCs. V is TRBV2 and J is TRBJ2-3; D is unresolved. This receptor was identified in a human donor with multiple sclerosis. The CDR3 coding sequence is TGTGCCAGCAGCGGTCCTAGCACAGATACGCAGTATTTT. Protein product: CASSGPSTDTQYF.